This T cell receptor (beta chain) was sequenced during a study of T cell repertoires in cytomegalovirus infection. Study context: Indications of both CMV infection and matching HLA type were provided by public TCR beta signatures.

Regarding the study as a whole: Cumulative frequency of public TCR beta families picked out carriers of CMV plus the relevant HLA. HLA-C-restricted, CMV-specific TCR beta clonotypes were dominant ex vivo.

TCRdb independently ran MiXCR on the reads; one entry per CDR3 protein. This sample has some 440,000 distinct CDR3 sequences; about 33% occur once, and the top ten carry roughly 13%. Germline V gene sequence: CDR1 SQVTM, CDR2 ANQGSEA. The length of the CDR3 is 14 residues. Trimming removed 7 bases at V and 3 bases at J, with 18 bases between. In its sample, this clonotype was seen a few times. The target antigen is unknown. This chain links TRBV29-1 with TRBJ1-1; maybe TRBD1 (5 bases). Sequences were obtained from PBMCs. This TCR came from a human donor in good health (CMV status not recorded). Some clones in this sample may be carry-over from other donors' samples. CDR3: CSARPGGLDTEAFF. CDR3 in DNA: TGCAGCGCACGGCCGGGGGGGTTGGACACTGAAGCTTTCTTT.